This TCR beta chain was found in a study of shared clonotypes between healthy human individuals. The CDR3 is 13 residues long. Trimming shortened V by 1 base and J by 9 bases, and 13 bases separated the two germline ends. Germline V gives CDR1 SGHDN, CDR2 FVKESK. Assay used: immunoSEQ multiplex PCR; TCRdb lists only in-frame clones, some missing. The sample shows around 2.3 million clones, around 95% of them seen only once. The TCR comes from a man aged 18-30 years in good health. Sequenced material: naive CD4+ T cells sorted from blood. This sample's subset: CD45RA+ positively selected. This chain uses TRBV14 with TRBJ2-7; D call uncertain. CDR3 sequence: CASSQGNSLWQYF. CDR3 in DNA: TGTGCCAGCAGCCAAGGGAACAGCCTTTGGCAGTACTTC.